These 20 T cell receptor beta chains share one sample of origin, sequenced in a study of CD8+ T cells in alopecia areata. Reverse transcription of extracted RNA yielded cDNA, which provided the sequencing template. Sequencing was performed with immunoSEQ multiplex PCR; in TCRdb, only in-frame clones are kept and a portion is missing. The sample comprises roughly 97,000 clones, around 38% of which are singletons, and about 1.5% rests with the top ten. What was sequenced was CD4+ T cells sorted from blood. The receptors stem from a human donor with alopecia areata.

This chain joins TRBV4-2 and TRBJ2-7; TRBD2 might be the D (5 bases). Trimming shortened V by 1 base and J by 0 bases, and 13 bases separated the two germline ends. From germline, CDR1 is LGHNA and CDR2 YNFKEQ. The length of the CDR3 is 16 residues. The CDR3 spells CASSQGTDYSSYEQYF. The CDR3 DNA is TGTGCCAGCAGCCAAGGTACTGACTATAGCTCCTACGAGCAGTACTTC.

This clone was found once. The CDR3 loop reads CASSQAQVGGYTF. CDR3 DNA: TGCGCCAGCAGCCAGGCTCAAGTCGGAGGCTACACCTTC. The rearrangement links TRBV4-3 to TRBJ1-2; D gene uncertain. Trimming took 3 bases from V and 8 from J, leaving 13 bases between them. Germline lookup yields CDR1 LGHNA and CDR2 YSLEER. The length of the CDR3 is 13 residues.

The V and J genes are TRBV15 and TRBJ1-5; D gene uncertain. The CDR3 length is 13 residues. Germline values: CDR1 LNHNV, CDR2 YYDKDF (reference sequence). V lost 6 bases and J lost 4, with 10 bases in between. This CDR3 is CATRAGVNQPQHF. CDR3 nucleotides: TGTGCCACCAGGGCCGGAGTAAATCAGCCCCAGCATTTT.

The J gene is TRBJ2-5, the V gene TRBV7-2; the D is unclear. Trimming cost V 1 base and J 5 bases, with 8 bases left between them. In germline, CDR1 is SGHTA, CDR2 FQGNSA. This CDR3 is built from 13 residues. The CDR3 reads CASSLGAFETQYF. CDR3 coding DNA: TGTGCCAGCAGCTTAGGGGCCTTCGAGACCCAGTACTTC.

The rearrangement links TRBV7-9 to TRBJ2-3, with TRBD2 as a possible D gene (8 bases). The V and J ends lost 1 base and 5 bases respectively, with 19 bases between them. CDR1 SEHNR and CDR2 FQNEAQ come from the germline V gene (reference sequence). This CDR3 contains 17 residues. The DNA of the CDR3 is TGTGCCAGCAGCTTAGGAACTAGCGGACAGGAGTTAGATACGCAGTATTTT. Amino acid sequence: CASSLGTSGQELDTQYF.

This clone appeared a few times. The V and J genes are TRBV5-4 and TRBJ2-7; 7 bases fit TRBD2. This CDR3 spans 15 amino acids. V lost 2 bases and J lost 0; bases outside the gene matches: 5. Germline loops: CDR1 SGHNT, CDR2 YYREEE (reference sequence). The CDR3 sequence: CASSFRRGSSYEQYF. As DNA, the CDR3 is TGTGCCAGCAGCTTTAGGCGGGGGAGCTCCTACGAGCAGTACTTC.

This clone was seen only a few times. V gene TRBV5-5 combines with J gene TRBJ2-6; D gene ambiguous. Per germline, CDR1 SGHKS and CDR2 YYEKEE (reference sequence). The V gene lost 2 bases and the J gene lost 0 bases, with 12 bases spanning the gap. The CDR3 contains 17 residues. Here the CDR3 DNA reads TGTGCCAGCAGCTTTGGGATGGGGATCTCTGGGGCCAACGTCCTGACTTTC. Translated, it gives CASSFGMGISGANVLTF.

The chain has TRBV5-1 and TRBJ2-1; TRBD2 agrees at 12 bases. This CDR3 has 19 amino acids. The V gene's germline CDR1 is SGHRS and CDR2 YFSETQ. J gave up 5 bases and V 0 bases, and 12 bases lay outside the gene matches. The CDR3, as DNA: TGCGCCAGCAGCTTGGGACTAGCGGGAGTACCACCCCCCCACAATGAGCAGTTCTTC. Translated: CASSLGLAGVPPPHNEQFF. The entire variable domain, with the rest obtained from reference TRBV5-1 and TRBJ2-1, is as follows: KAGVTQTPRYLIKTRGQQVTLSCSPISGHRSVSWYQQTPGQGLQFLFEYFSETQRNKGNFPGRFSGRQFSNSRSEMNVSTLELGDSALYLCASSLGLAGVPPPHNEQFFGPGTRLTVL.

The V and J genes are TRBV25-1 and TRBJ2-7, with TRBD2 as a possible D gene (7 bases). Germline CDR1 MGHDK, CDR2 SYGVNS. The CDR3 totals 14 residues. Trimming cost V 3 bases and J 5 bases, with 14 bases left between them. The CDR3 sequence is CASSEMGGADEQYF. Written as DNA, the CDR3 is TGTGCCAGCAGTGAGATGGGGGGGGCCGACGAGCAGTACTTC.

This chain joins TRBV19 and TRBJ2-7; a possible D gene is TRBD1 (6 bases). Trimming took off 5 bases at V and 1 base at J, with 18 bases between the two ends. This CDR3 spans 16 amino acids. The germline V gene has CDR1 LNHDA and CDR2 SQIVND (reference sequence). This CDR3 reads CASSPQRTVTSYEQYF. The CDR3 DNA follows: TGTGCCAGTAGTCCGCAGAGGACAGTCACTTCCTACGAGCAGTACTTC. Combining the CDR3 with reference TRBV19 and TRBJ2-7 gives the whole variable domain DGGITQSPKYLFRKEGQNVTLSCEQNLNHDAMYWYRQDPGQGLRLIYYSQIVNDFQKGDIAEGYSVSREKKESFPLTVTSAQKNPTAFYLCASSPQRTVTSYEQYFGPGTRLTVT.

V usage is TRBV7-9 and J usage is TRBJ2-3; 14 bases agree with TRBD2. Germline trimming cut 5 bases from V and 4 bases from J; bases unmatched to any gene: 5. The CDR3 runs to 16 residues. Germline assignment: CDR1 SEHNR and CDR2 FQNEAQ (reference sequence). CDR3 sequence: CASSPRTSGRPDTQYF. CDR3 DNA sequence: TGTGCCAGCAGCCCTAGGACTAGCGGGAGGCCAGATACGCAGTATTTT. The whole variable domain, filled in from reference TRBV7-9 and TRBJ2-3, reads DTGVSQNPRHKITKRGQNVTFRCDPISEHNRLYWYRQTLGQGPEFLTYFQNEAQLEKSRLLSDRFSAERPKGSFSTLEIQRTEQGDSAMYLCASSPRTSGRPDTQYFGPGTRLTVL.

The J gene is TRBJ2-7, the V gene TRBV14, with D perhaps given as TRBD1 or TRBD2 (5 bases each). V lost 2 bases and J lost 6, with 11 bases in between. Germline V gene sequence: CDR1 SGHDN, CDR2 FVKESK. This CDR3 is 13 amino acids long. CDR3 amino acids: CASSQNWGFEQYF. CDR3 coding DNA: TGTGCCAGCAGCCAAAACTGGGGGTTCGAGCAGTACTTC.

CDR3 coding DNA: TGTGCCAGCGGGGACAGGGAGAACTTCTTTTCCTACGAGCAGTACTTC. Translation: CASGDRENFFSYEQYF. The chain has TRBV6-6 and TRBJ2-7, with 9 bases lining up with TRBD1. CDR3 length: 16 residues. CDR1 is MNHNY and CDR2 is SVGAGI in the germline V gene (reference sequence). V lost 8 bases and J lost 1; bases outside the gene matches: 12.

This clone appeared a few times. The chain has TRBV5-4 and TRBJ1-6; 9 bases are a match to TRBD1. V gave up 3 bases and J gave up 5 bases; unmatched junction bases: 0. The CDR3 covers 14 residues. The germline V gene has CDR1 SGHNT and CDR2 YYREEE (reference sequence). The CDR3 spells CASSWDRDNSPLHF. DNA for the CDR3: TGTGCCAGCAGCTGGGACAGGGATAATTCACCCCTCCACTTT.

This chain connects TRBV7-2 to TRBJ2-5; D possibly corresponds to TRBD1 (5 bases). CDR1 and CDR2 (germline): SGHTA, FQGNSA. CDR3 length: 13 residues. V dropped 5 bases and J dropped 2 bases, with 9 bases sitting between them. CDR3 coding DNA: TGTGCCAGCAGCGCCGACAGACAAGAGACCCAGTACTTC. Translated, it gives CASSADRQETQYF.

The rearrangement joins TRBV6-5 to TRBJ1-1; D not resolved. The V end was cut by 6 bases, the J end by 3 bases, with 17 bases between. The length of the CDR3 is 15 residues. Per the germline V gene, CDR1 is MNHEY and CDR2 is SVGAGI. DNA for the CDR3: TGTGCCAGCAGGAACATCCTCCCGAAGGACACTGAAGCTTTCTTT. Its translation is CASRNILPKDTEAFF.

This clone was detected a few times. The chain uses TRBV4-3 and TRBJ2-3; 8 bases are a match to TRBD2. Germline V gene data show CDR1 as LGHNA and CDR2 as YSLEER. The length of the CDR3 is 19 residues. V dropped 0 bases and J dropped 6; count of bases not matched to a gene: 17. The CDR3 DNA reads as TGCGCCAGCAGCCAAGATACCCCCACGGCGGGGGGCGTTGCGGATACGCAGTATTTT. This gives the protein CASSQDTPTAGGVADTQYF.

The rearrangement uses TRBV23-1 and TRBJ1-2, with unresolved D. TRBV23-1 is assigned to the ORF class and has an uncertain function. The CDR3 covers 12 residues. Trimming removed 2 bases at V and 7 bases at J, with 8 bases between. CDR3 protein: CASSQLGRGYTF. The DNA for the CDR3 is TGCGCCAGCAGTCAACTGGGCCGTGGCTACACCTTC.

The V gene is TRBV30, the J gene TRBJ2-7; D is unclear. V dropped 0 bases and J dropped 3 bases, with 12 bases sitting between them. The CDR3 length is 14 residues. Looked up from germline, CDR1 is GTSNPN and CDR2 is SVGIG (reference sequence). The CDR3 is CAWSVGLGGYEQYF. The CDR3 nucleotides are TGTGCCTGGAGTGTAGGCTTGGGCGGCTACGAGCAGTACTTC.

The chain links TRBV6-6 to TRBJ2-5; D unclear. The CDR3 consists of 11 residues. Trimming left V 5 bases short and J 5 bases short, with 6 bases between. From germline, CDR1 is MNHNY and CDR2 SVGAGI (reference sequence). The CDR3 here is CASSLRETQYF. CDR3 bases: TGTGCCAGCAGTCTAAGGGAGACCCAGTACTTC.